This T cell receptor (beta chain) was sequenced in a study of T cell responses to AZD1222 COVID-19 vaccine. Only a few counts were recorded for this clone. The CDR3 extends over 15 amino acids. Trimming took 4 bases from V and 0 from J, leaving 9 bases between them. Germline V gene sequence: CDR1 SGHVS, CDR2 FNYEAQ. Here immunoSEQ multiplex PCR was the method, and the copy in TCRdb shows in-frame clones only, minus some. The sample holds some 130,000 clones, just over 85% seen once. The origin of this receptor is an adult in good health. The sequencing here drew on peripheral blood, taken on day 0 of MenACWY control vaccination. The chain joins TRBV7-6 to TRBJ1-4; D gene unclear. CDR3 residues: CASSSIPATNEKLFF. The CDR3 DNA follows: TGTGCCAGCAGCTCGATCCCAGCAACTAATGAAAAACTGTTTTTT.